This T cell receptor (beta chain) was recorded in a study of shared clonotypes between healthy human individuals. About this clone itself: The same CDR3 arises from other DNA sequences in this sample as well.

Clones were read by immunoSEQ multiplex PCR, and TCRdb kept only the in-frame ones, dropping some. The sample lists approximately 1.5 million clones, approximately 98.5% occurring once. Germline CDR1 SGHRS, CDR2 YFSETQ. Unmatched junction bases numbered 3, after V lost 4 bases and J lost 0 bases. The CDR3 loop spans 14 amino acids. This chain joins TRBV5-1 and TRBJ1-1; TRBD1 matches 7 bases. This clonotype originated in a young man in good health. The sample comprised naive CD4+ T cells sorted from blood. The subset: CD45RA+ positively selected. The CDR3 loop is CASSPGQVNTEAFF. DNA of the CDR3: TGCGCCAGCAGCCCCGGACAGGTGAACACTGAAGCTTTCTTT.